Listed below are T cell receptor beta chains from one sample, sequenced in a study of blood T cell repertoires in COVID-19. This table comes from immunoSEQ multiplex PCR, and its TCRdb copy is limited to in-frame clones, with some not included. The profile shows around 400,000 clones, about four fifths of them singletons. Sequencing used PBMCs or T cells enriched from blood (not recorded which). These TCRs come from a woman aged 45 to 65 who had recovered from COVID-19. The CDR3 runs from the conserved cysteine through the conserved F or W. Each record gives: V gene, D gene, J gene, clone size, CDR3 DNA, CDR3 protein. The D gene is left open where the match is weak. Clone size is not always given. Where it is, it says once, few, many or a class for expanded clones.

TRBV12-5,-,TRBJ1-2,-,TGTGCTAGTGTCTCAGGGACTTATTATGGCTACACCTTC,CASVSGTYYGYTF
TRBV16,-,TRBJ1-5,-,TGTGCCAGCAGCCAATATGGAGGAGGATATAGCAATCAGCCCCAGCATTTT,CASSQYGGGYSNQPQHF
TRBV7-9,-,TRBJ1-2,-,TGTGCCAGCAGCTTAGGACGATTTGAGACCCGGGGAGGCTACACCTTC,CASSLGRFETRGGYTF
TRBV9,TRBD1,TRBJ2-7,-,TGTGCCAGCAGCCTGGGGACAGGGGGCCAGGAGCAGTACTTC,CASSLGTGGQEQYF
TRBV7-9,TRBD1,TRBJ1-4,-,TGTGCCAGCAGCTTCGCAGGGGGCGCAACTAATGAAAAACTGTTTTTT,CASSFAGGATNEKLFF
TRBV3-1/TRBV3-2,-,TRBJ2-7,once,TGTGCCAGCAGCCAAGCCCGGGCGGGTGCGTCCTACGAGCAGTACTTC,CASSQARAGASYEQYF
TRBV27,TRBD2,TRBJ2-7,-,TGTGCCAGCAGTTTAGCAGGACTAGCGGGAGGTGAGCAGTACTTC,CASSLAGLAGGEQYF
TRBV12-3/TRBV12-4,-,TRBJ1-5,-,TGTGCCAGCAGTTTTGGAGGGAGCCAGCCCCAGCATTTT,CASSFGGSQPQHF
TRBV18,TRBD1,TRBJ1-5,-,TGTGCCAGCTCACCGGGACAGGGTGGTCAGCCCCAGCATTTT,CASSPGQGGQPQHF
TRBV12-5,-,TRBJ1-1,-,TGTGCTAGTGGTTTGCAAAGTGGGCTGAACACTGAAGCTTTCTTT,CASGLQSGLNTEAFF
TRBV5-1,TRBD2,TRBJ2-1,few,TGCGCCAGCAGCTTGGGTTTCCTAGCGGGGGGCAATGAGCAGTTCTTC,CASSLGFLAGGNEQFF
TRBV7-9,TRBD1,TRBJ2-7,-,TGTGCCAGCAGCCCGGGACAGGGGTCCTTTGGGCAGTACTTC,CASSPGQGSFGQYF
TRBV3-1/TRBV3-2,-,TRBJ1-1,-,TGTGCCAGCAGCCCTGACAGTGACGTGAACACTGAAGCTTTCTTT,CASSPDSDVNTEAFF
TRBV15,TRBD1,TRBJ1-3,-,TGTGCCACCAGCAGAAGAACAGGGGGAGCAAACACCATATATTTT,CATSRRTGGANTIYF
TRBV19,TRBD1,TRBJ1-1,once,TGTGCCAGTAGTTCAGACAGGGCTGAAGCTTTCTTT,CASSSDRAEAFF
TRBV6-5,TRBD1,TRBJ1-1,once,TGTGCCAGCAGTTATAGACAGGGGAACACTGAAGCTTTCTTT,CASSYRQGNTEAFF
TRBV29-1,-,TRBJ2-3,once,TGCAGCGTTCAACCACCCGGTAGAGTGGGTCTAGAGGATACGCAGTATTTT,CSVQPPGRVGLEDTQYF
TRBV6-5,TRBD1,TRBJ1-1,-,TGTGCCAGCAGTATAGAAGACAGGGGGCTTGAAGCTTTCTTT,CASSIEDRGLEAFF
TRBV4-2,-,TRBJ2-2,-,TGTGCCAGCAGCCAATTTAGGGAGCTGTTTTTT,CASSQFRELFF
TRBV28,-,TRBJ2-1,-,TGTGCCAGCAGTTTTGGACAGCGACACAATGAGCAGTTCTTC,CASSFGQRHNEQFF
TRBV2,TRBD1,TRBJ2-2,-,TGTGCCAGCATCGTCAGGGGGCCTGGCACCGGGGAGCTGTTTTTT,CASIVRGPGTGELFF
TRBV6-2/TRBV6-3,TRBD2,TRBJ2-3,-,TGTGCCAGCAGTACGGGACTAGCGACGCAGTATTTT,CASSTGLATQYF
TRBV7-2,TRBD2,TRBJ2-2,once,TGTGCCAGCAGCTCTTGGCCGGGTCCTAACGGGGGGGCGGAGCTGTTTTTT,CASSSWPGPNGGAELFF
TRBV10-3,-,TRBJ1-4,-,TGTGCCACTACCGGGAACCATGAAAAACTGTTTTTT,CATTGNHEKLFF
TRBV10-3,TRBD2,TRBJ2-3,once,TGTGCCATCAGTGAAAGGTCTAGCGGGAGGGCCGGAGATACGCAGTATTTT,CAISERSSGRAGDTQYF
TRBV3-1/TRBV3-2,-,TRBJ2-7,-,TGTGCCAGCAGCCAAGACCCAGTCTACGAGCAGTACTTC,CASSQDPVYEQYF
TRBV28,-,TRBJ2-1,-,TGTGCCAGCAGTTTCTACAGGAGCTCCTACAATGAGCAGTTCTTC,CASSFYRSSYNEQFF
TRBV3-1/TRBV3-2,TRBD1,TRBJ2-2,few,TGTGCCAGCAGGAGACAGGGGGACACCGGGGAGCTGTTTTTT,CASRRQGDTGELFF
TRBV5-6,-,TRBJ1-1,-,TGTGCCAGCAGCTCGTCCGGGGGGGCGAACACTGAAGCTTTCTTT,CASSSSGGANTEAFF
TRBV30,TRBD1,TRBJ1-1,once,TGTGCCTGGAGTAGACAGGGCAATACTGAAGCTTTCTTT,CAWSRQGNTEAFF
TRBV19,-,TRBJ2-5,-,TGTGCCAGTAGCTACCGGGAGACCCAGTACTTC,CASSYRETQYF
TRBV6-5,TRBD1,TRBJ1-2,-,TGTGCCACGCTGGGACAGCAGAATCATGGCTACACCTTC,CATLGQQNHGYTF
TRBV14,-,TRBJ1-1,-,TGTGCCAGCAGCCCGTGGAACACTGAAGCTTTCTTT,CASSPWNTEAFF
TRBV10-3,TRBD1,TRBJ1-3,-,TGTGCCATCAGCTTGACAGGGGGTAGAAACACCATATATTTT,CAISLTGGRNTIYF
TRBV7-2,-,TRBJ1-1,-,TGTGCCAGCAGCAAATACAGGGAAAACCCTGAAGCTTTCTTT,CASSKYRENPEAFF
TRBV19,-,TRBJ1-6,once,TGTGCCAGTAGTATAGATATAACAAGCTCCTATAATTCACCCCTCCACTTT,CASSIDITSSYNSPLHF
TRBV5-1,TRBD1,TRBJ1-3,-,TGCGCCAGCAGCCAAACAGGGGGAAGAATGGCTGGAAACACCATATATTTT,CASSQTGGRMAGNTIYF
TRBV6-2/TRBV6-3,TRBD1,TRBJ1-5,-,TGTGCCAGCAGCACAGGGGGTGAAGGGGCCCAGCATTTT,CASSTGGEGAQHF
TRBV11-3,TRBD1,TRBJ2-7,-,TGTGCCAGCAGCTTTATGGGACAGGGGGCTCCTGGGGAGCAGTACTTC,CASSFMGQGAPGEQYF
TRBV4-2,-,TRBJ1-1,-,TGTGCCAGCAGCCATACTCAGGCAGGGGTGTCGGACACTGAAGCTTTCTTT,CASSHTQAGVSDTEAFF
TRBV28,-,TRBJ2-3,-,TGTGCCAGCAGTTTAGGAGGGAGGGGGGGAGATACGCAGTATTTT,CASSLGGRGGDTQYF
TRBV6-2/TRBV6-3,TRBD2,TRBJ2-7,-,TGTGCCAGCAGTTACTCGAGCGGGAGGTCCTACGAGCAGTACTTC,CASSYSSGRSYEQYF
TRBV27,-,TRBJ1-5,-,TGTGCCAGCAGTTTAGCGGGGGGATGGCAGCCCCAGCATTTT,CASSLAGGWQPQHF
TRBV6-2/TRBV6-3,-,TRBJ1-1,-,TGTGCCAGCAGTTGGGGGACAATTACTGAAGCTTTCTTT,CASSWGTITEAFF
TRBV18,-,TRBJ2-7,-,TGTGCCAGCTCACCACCGGGTCTGAACACAGCATACGAGCAGTACTTC,CASSPPGLNTAYEQYF